The 5 T cell receptor beta chains below come from one sample, sequenced in a study of blood T cell repertoires in COVID-19. Here immunoSEQ multiplex PCR was the method, and the copy in TCRdb shows in-frame clones only, minus some. In the table there are around 250,000 clones, 70% to 90% of which are singletons. Sequencing was carried out using PBMCs or T cells enriched from blood (not recorded which). Receptor source: a woman in her forties or fifties with acute COVID-19.

This chain connects TRBV9 to TRBJ1-3, with a possible D match to TRBD1 (5 bases). V was pared by 7 bases and J by 1 base, with 9 bases between. This CDR3 has 13 amino acids. CDR1 and CDR2 (germline): SGDLS, YYNGEE. The CDR3 coding sequence is TGTGCCAGCGGCTCAGGGTCTGGAAACACCATATATTTT. The encoded protein is CASGSGSGNTIYF.

CDR3: CASSPPGLGGNEQFF. In nucleotides, the CDR3 is TGCGCCAGCAGCCCGCCGGGACTAGGGGGGAATGAGCAGTTCTTC. The chain carries TRBV5-1 and TRBJ2-1, with 8 bases identical to TRBD2. Germline CDR1 reads SGHRS; CDR2 reads YFSETQ. With V trimmed by 4 bases and J by 7 bases, 10 bases remained unmatched. The CDR3 is 15 residues long.

V gene TRBV9 combines with J gene TRBJ2-1; the D gene is possibly TRBD2 (7 bases). Trimming stripped 6 bases from V and 4 bases from J, with 17 bases between. Germline V gene sequence: CDR1 SGDLS, CDR2 YYNGEE. The CDR3 has 15 residues. The CDR3 reads CASTPEGGGYNEQFF. The DNA for the CDR3 is TGTGCCAGCACCCCAGAAGGGGGGGGGTACAATGAGCAGTTCTTC.

This clone was detected a few times. V and J are TRBV30 and TRBJ1-5, with no clear D. V shed 0 bases and J shed 1 base, with 4 bases lying between them. Germline CDR1 GTSNPN, CDR2 SVGIG (reference sequence). This CDR3 region has 13 residues. This chain's CDR3 is CAWSVASNQPQHF. CDR3 bases: TGTGCCTGGAGTGTGGCCAGCAATCAGCCCCAGCATTTT.

The chain carries TRBV19 and TRBJ1-5; D unclear. Trimming took off 4 bases at V and 5 bases at J, with 9 bases between the two ends. This CDR3 has 13 residues. Looked up from germline, CDR1 is LNHDA and CDR2 is SQIVND (reference sequence). CDR3 in amino acids: CASSRGYDQPQHF. DNA for the CDR3: TGTGCCAGTAGTAGAGGGTATGATCAGCCCCAGCATTTT.